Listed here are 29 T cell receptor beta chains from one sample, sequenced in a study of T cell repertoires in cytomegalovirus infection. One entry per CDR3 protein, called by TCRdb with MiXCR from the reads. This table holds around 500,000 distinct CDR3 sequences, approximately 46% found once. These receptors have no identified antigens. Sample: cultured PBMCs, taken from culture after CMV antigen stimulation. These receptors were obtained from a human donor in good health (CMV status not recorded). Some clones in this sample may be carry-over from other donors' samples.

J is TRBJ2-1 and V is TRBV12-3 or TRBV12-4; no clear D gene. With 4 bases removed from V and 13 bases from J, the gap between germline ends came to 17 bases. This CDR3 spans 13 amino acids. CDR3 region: CASSSEHIIEQFF. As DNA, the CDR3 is TGTGCCAGCAGTTCGGAACACATAATTGAACAGTTCTTC.

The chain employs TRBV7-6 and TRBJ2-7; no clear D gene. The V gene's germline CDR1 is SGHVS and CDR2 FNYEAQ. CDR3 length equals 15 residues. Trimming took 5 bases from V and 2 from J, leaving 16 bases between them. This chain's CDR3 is CASSEIFGPTYEQYF. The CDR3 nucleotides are TGTGCCAGCAGCGAGATATTTGGACCCACCTACGAGCAGTACTTC.

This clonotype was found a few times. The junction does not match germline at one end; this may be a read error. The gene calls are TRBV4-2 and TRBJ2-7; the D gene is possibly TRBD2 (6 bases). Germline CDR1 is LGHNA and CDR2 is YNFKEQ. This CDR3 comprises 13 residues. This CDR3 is CASSQDPGGLSTF. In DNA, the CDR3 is TGTGCCAGCAGCCAAGATCCGGGCGGACTATCGACTTTC.

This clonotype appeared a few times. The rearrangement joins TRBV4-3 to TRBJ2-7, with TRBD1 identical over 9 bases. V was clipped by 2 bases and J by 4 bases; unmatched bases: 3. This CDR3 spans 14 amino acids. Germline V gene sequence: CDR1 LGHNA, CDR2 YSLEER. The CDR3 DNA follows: TGCGCCAGCAGCCAACCACAGGGGGCTTACGAGCAGTACGTC. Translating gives CASSQPQGAYEQYV.

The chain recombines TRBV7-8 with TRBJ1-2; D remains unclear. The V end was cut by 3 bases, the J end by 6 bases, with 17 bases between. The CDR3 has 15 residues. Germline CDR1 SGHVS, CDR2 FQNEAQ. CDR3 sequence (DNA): TGTGCCAGCAGCTTCGCCCCGGGTGGGAGGCATGGCTACACCTTC. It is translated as CASSFAPGGRHGYTF.

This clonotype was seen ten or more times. The DNA for the CDR3 is TGTGCCAGCAGCAAACGTCGACTAGCGGGATCAGATACGCAGTATTTT. It encodes CASSKRRLAGSDTQYF. This sequence joins TRBV7-8 and TRBJ2-3, with 11 bases matching TRBD2. Germline CDR1 reads SGHVS; CDR2 reads FQNEAQ. This CDR3 comprises 16 residues. Losses at the gene ends were 5 bases for V and 4 bases for J; bases not matched to a gene: 8.

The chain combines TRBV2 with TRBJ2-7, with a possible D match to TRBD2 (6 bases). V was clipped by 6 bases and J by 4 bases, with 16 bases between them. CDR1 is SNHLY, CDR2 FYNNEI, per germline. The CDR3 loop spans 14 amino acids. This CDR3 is CASRGTALPYEQYF. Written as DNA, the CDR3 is TGTGCCAGCAGGGGGACTGCATTGCCTTACGAGCAGTACTTC.

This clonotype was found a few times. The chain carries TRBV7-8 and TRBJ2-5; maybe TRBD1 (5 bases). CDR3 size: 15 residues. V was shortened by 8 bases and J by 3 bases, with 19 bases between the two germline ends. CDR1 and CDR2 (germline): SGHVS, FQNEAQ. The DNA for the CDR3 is TGTGCCAGCTACCCCAGGGCCCCCAGGGAAGAGACCCAGTACTTC. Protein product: CASYPRAPREETQYF.

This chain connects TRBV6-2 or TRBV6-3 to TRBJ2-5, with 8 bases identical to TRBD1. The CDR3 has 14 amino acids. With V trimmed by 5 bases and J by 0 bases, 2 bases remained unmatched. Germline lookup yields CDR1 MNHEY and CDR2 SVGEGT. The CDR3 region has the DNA TGTGCCAGCAGTAAGGACAGGGACCAAGAGACCCAGTACTTC. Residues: CASSKDRDQETQYF.

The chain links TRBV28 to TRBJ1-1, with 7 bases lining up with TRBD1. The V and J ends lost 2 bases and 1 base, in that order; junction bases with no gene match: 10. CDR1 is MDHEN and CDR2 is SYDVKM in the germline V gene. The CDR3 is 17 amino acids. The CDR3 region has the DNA TGTGCCAGCAGTTTAGCCGTCCCGGGACAGACGAACACTGAAGCTTTCTTT. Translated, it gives CASSLAVPGQTNTEAFF.

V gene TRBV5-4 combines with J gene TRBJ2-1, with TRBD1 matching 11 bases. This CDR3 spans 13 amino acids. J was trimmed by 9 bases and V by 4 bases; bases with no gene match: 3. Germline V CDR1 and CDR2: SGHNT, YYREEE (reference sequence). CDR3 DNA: TGTGCCAGCAGCGCCGGACAGGGGGCTGAGCAGTTCTTC. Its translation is CASSAGQGAEQFF.

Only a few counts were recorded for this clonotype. The CDR3 nucleotides read TGTGCCAGCAGTTGGGGTGGTACGCAGTATTTT. Encoded protein: CASSWGGTQYF. The V and J genes are TRBV12-3 or TRBV12-4 and TRBJ2-3; no reliable D call. Trimming stripped 4 bases from V and 8 bases from J, with 7 bases between. CDR3 length: 11 amino acids.

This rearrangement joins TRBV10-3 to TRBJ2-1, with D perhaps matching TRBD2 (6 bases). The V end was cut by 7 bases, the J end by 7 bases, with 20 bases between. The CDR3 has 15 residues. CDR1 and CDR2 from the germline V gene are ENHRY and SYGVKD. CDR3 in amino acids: CAIMRDPFGHNEQFF. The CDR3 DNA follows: TGTGCCATCATGCGGGACCCCTTTGGGCATAATGAGCAGTTCTTC.

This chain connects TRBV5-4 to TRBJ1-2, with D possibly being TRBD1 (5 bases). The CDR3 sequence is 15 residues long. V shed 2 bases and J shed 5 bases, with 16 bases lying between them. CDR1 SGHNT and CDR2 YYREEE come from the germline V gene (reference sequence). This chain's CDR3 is CASSFGAGGDYGYTF. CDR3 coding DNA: TGTGCCAGCAGCTTCGGTGCGGGAGGGGATTATGGCTACACCTTC.

CDR3 residues: CASSRTGGMGFAKNIQYF. The CDR3 DNA reads as TGTGCCAGCAGCCGGACAGGGGGCATGGGTTTTGCCAAAAACATTCAGTACTTC. The chain joins TRBV5-6 to TRBJ2-4, with 11 bases lining up with TRBD1. V shed 4 bases and J 1 base; nucleotides not matched to a gene: 10. CDR3 size: 18 residues. The germline V gene encodes CDR1 SGHDT and CDR2 YYEEEE.

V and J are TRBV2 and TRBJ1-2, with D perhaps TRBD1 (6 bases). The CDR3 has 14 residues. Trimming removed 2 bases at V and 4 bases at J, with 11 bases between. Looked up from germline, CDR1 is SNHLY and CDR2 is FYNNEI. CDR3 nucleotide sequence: TGTGCCAGCAGTGAATGGGAGGACAGCTATGGCTACACCTTC. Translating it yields CASSEWEDSYGYTF.

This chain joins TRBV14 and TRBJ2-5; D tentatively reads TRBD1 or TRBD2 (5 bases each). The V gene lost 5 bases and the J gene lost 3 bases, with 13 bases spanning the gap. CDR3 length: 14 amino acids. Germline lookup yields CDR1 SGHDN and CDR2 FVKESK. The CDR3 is CASSVGTFEETQYF. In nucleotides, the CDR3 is TGTGCCAGCAGCGTGGGGACGTTTGAAGAGACCCAGTACTTC.

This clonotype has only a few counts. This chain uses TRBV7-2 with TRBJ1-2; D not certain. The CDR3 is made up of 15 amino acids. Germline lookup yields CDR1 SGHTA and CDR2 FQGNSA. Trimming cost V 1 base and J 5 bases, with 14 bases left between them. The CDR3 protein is CASSLVRTYSYGYTF. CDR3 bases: TGTGCCAGCAGCTTAGTAAGGACGTACAGTTATGGCTACACCTTC.

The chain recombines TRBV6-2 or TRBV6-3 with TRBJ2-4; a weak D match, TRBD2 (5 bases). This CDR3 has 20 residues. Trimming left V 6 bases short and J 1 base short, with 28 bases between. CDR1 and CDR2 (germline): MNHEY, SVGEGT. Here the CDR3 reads CASRQRLQSLGGLAKNIQYF. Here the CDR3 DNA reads TGTGCCAGCAGACAGAGACTACAGAGCCTTGGAGGTCTGGCCAAAAACATTCAGTACTTC.

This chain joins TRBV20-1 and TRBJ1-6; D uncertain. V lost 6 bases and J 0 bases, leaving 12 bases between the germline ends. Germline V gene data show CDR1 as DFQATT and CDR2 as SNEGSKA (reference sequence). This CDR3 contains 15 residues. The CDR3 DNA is TGCAGTGCCAAATTTGATAGCTCCTATAATTCACCCCTCCACTTT. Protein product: CSAKFDSSYNSPLHF.

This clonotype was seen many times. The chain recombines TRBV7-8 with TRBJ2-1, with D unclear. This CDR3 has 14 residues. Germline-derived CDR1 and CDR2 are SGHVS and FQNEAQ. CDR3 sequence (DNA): TGTGTTACGTTAGCCGAATTCTCCTACAATGAGCAGTTCTTC. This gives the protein CVTLAEFSYNEQFF.

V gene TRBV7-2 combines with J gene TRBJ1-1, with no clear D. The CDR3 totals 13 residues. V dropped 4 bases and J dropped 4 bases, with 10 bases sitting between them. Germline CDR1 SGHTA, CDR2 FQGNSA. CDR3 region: CASSSTPGTEAFF. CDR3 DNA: TGTGCCAGCAGCTCTACGCCAGGCACTGAAGCTTTCTTT.

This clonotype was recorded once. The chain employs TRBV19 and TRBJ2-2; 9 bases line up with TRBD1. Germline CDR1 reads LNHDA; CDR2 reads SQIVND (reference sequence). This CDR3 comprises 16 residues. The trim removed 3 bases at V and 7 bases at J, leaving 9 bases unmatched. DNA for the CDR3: TGTGCCAGTAGTATGCCCTACAGGGGGCCTGGCGGGGAGCTGTTTTTT. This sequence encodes CASSMPYRGPGGELFF.

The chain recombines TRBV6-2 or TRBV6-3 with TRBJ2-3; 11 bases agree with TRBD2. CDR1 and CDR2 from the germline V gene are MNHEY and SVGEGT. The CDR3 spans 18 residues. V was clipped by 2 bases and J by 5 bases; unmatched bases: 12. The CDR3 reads CASSYELRSGRAGDTQYF. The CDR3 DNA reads TGTGCCAGCAGTTACGAGCTCCGTAGCGGGAGGGCCGGAGATACGCAGTATTTT.

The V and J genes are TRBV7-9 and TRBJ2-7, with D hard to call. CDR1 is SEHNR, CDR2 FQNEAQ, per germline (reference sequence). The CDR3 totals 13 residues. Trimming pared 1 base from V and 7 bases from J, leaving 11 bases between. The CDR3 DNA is TGTGCCAGCAGCTTAGTCGGGTGGGTTGAGCAGTACTTC. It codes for CASSLVGWVEQYF.

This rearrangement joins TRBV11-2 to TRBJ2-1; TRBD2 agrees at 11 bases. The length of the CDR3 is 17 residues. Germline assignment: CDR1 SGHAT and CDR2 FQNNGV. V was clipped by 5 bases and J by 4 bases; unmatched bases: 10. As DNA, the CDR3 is TGTGCCAGCAGCGGGAGCCCTAGCGGGAGGCGGTACAATGAGCAGTTCTTC. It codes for CASSGSPSGRRYNEQFF.

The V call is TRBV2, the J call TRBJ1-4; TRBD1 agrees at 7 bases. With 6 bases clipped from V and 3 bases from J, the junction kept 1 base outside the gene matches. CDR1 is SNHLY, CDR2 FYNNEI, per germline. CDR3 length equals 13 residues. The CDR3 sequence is CASRTGSNEKLFF. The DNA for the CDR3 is TGTGCCAGCAGGACAGGGTCTAATGAAAAACTGTTTTTT.

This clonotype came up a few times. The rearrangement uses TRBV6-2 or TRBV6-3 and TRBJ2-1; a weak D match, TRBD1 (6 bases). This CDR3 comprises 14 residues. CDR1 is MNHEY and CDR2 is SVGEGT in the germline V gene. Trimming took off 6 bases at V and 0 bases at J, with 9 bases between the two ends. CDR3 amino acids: CASRLGGSYNEQFF. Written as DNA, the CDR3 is TGTGCCAGCAGGCTAGGGGGCTCCTACAATGAGCAGTTCTTC.

The CDR3 region has the DNA TGTGCCAGCGGATGGACACTTCTATCCTCCTACGAGCAGTACTTC. This sequence encodes CASGWTLLSSYEQYF. This chain uses TRBV2 with TRBJ2-7; tentatively, D is TRBD1 (5 bases). The CDR3 runs 15 residues. The germline V and J ends were trimmed by 8 bases and 0 bases, with 17 bases remaining between them. In germline, CDR1 is SNHLY, CDR2 FYNNEI.